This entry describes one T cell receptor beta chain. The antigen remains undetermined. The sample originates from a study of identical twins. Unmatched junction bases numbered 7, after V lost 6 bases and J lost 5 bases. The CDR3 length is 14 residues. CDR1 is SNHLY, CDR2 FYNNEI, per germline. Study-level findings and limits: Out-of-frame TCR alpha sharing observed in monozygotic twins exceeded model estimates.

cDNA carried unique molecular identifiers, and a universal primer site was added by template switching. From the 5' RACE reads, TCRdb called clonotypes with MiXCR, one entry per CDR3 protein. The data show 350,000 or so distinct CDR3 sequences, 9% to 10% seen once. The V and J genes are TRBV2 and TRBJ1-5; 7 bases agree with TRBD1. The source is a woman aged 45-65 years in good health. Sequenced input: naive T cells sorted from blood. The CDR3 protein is CASRKGGDYQPQHF. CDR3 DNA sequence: TGTGCCAGCAGAAAAGGGGGCGACTATCAGCCCCAGCATTTT.